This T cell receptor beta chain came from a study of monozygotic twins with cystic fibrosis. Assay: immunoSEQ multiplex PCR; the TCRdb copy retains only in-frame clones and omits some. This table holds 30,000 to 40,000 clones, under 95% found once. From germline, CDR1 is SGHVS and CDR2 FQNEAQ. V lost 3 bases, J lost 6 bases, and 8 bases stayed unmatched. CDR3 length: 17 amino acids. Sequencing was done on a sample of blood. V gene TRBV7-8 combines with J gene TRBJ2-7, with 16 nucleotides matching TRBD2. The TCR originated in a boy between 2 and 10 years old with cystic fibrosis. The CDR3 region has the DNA TGTGCCAGCAGCTTCCCGGGACTAGCGGGGGGGCGGATCGAGCAGTACTTC. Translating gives CASSFPGLAGGRIEQYF.